Below, 9 T cell receptor beta chains from the same sample are listed, as sequenced in a study of cytomegalovirus exposure and HLA in healthy donors. The PCR had 60 Vbeta and 13 Jbeta primers. Repertoires were generated with immunoSEQ multiplex PCR, while TCRdb's copy carries only in-frame clones and drops some. The sample lists about 150,000 clones, around 60% seen once, with approximately 7% in the top ten. The sequenced sample consisted of PBMCs. These receptors originate from an older woman in good health and CMV-seropositive.

This clone was picked up one time. The chain employs TRBV28 and TRBJ1-5; D not resolved. CDR1 and CDR2 from the germline V gene are MDHEN and SYDVKM. CDR3 length: 15 residues. V lost 4 bases to trimming and J lost 2 bases, with 12 bases between them. The CDR3 region has the DNA TGTGCCAGCAGTTCCCCCGCCTCAGGCAATCAGCCCCAGCATTTT. It codes for CASSSPASGNQPQHF.

This chain joins TRBV25-1 and TRBJ2-1, with 11 nucleotides matching TRBD2. CDR1 is MGHDK, CDR2 SYGVNS, per germline. Trimming removed 4 bases from V and 6 bases from J; junction bases left unmatched: 8. The CDR3 loop spans 16 amino acids. The CDR3 is CASSVGPGLAVNEQFF. CDR3 coding DNA: TGTGCCAGCAGTGTGGGACCGGGACTAGCGGTCAATGAGCAGTTCTTC.

This clone was seen only a few times. The rearrangement links TRBV5-6 to TRBJ2-3, with 9 nucleotides matching TRBD2. Unmatched junction bases numbered 5, after V lost 3 bases and J lost 3 bases. Germline V gene sequence: CDR1 SGHDT, CDR2 YYEEEE. The CDR3 runs 15 residues. The CDR3 is CASSSNLAGTDTQYF. In DNA, the CDR3 is TGTGCCAGCAGCTCGAATCTAGCGGGAACAGATACGCAGTATTTT.

Only one count was recorded for this clone. The chain combines TRBV5-1 with TRBJ2-2; 16 nucleotides align to TRBD2. The CDR3 spans 17 residues. The V segment lost 4 bases and the J segment 4 bases; nucleotides outside the gene matches: 4. Germline V gives CDR1 SGHRS, CDR2 YFSETQ. Here the CDR3 DNA reads TGCGCCAGCAGCCCGGGACTAGCGGGAGGGCTCACCGGGGAGCTGTTTTTT. Translating gives CASSPGLAGGLTGELFF.

The CDR3 DNA follows: TGCAGCGTGGGGGACAGGAGGGGAAACACCATATATTTT. Its translation is CSVGDRRGNTIYF. The chain uses TRBV29-1 and TRBJ1-3; 8 nucleotides align to TRBD1. J was trimmed by 4 bases and V by 6 bases; bases with no gene match: 5. Germline lookup yields CDR1 SQVTM and CDR2 ANQGSEA. The CDR3 length is 13 residues.

The J gene is TRBJ2-5, the V gene TRBV12-5; TRBD2 is a possible D gene (6 bases). Germline V gene lookup returns CDR1 LGHNT and CDR2 FRNRAP. The CDR3 covers 14 residues. V was cut by 1 base and J by 5 bases, with 11 bases left in between. The CDR3 loop reads CASGLGPAGETQYF. The CDR3 DNA reads TGTGCTAGTGGTTTGGGTCCTGCGGGGGAGACCCAGTACTTC.

The J gene is TRBJ2-1, the V gene TRBV7-2; 8 bases are a match to TRBD2. The CDR3 length is 15 residues. Germline lookup yields CDR1 SGHTA and CDR2 FQGNSA. V lost 5 bases and J lost 0; bases outside the gene matches: 3. The CDR3 sequence is CASSPSGSSYNEQFF. CDR3 in DNA: TGTGCCAGCAGCCCGAGCGGGAGCTCCTACAATGAGCAGTTCTTC.

The chain combines TRBV6-5 with TRBJ1-2; 7 positions match TRBD1. Germline trimming cut 7 bases from V and 5 bases from J; bases unmatched to any gene: 7. CDR1 is MNHEY, CDR2 SVGAGI, per germline. This CDR3 comprises 13 residues. The CDR3 reads CASTATGIYGYTF. CDR3 coding DNA: TGTGCCAGCACCGCGACAGGGATATATGGCTACACCTTC.

This chain uses TRBV5-4 with TRBJ2-3; TRBD2 agrees at 8 bases. CDR1 and CDR2 (germline): SGHNT, YYREEE (reference sequence). There are 17 residues in the CDR3. J lost 0 bases, V lost 3 bases, and 9 bases had no gene match. CDR3 in DNA: TGTGCCAGCAGCTCAATCTTTACTAGCGGAAGCACAGATACGCAGTATTTT. Amino acid sequence: CASSSIFTSGSTDTQYF. Full variable domain (outside the CDR3, taken from reference TRBV5-4 and TRBJ2-3): ETGVTQSPTHLIKTRGQQVTLRCSSQSGHNTVSWYQQALGQGPQFIFQYYREEENGRGNFPPRFSGLQFPNYSSELNVNALELDDSALYLCASSSIFTSGSTDTQYFGPGTRLTVL.